The T cell receptor beta chain under discussion was sequenced for a study of blood T cells in healthy people across ages. Looked up from germline, CDR1 is LGHNA and CDR2 is YSLEER. V lost 0 bases and J lost 4, with 12 bases in between. This CDR3 has 15 amino acids. Regarding the study as a whole: The study regarded diversity estimates from one million T cells as underestimates.

A second PCR of about 7 to 11 cycles used a sample-barcoded 5' primer and a J-beta primer mix. Each cDNA molecule was tagged by a template-switch adaptor with 12 random nucleotides. Each CDR3 protein gets one entry after TCRdb re-called the 5' RACE reads with MiXCR. The table has about 1.5 million distinct CDR3 sequences, around 40% seen once. The sample providers were healthy Caucasian people from Russia, aged roughly 6 to 95. Details on this clonotype: Its antigen is not known.

The sequenced sample was blood. The sequence was collected from a woman younger than 30 in good health. The genes are TRBV4-3 and TRBJ1-2; TRBD1 might be the D (6 bases). The CDR3 DNA reads TGCGCCAGCAGCCAAGACCAGGGGCCGACCTATGGCTACACCTTC. Translated: CASSQDQGPTYGYTF.